This TCR beta chain was captured by sequencing in a study of vaccination and CD4 T cells after COVID-19. Study information: The stimulating agents, overlapping spike peptides, came from SARS-CoV-2, HCoV-NL63, HCoV-OC43 and HCoV-229E.

Treatment: roughly nine-day PBMC culture with coronavirus spike peptide pools or control peptides (ViraFEST assay). Notes on this clonotype: The antigen is not known.

The Oncomine TCR Beta short-read assay sequenced DNA from cultured CD4+ T cells. In TCRdb, the PCR reads were re-called with MiXCR into one record per CDR3 protein. The sample lists about 18,000 distinct CDR3 sequences, around 59% occurring once. V lost 9 bases to trimming and J lost 0 bases, with 24 bases between them. The CDR3 runs to 17 residues. Germline V lookup: CDR1 SGHNT, CDR2 YYREEE (reference sequence). This specimen was CD4+ T cells from blood, cultured in vitro, taken after SARS-CoV-2 vaccination. The sequence was obtained from a human donor who had recovered from COVID-19. This chain links TRBV5-4 with TRBJ1-2, with D possibly being TRBD1 (6 bases). The CDR3 here is CAIKSNQLGGANYGYTF. CDR3 in DNA: TGTGCCATCAAATCGAATCAACTGGGGGGCGCTAACTATGGCTACACCTTC.